These T cell receptor beta chains were read from a single sample in a study of T cells after yellow fever vaccination. TCRdb re-derived calls from the 5' RACE reads in MiXCR, one entry per CDR3 protein. The data show 85,000 to 100,000 distinct CDR3 sequences, roughly 6% seen once. Sample: CD8+ T cells sorted from PBMCs, taken 10 days after the yellow fever booster vaccination. These receptors originate from a man aged 18 to 35 who received the YFV17D yellow fever vaccine. Both conserved end residues are part of each CDR3. Each record gives: J gene, clone size, D gene, V gene, CDR3 protein, CDR3 DNA. D genes are given only for firm matches. The listing skips clone size in some rows; elsewhere it reads once, few, many or a size class.

j_call: TRBJ2-1
clone_size: many
d_call: .
v_call: TRBV21-1
cdr3_aa: CASSALTGRNEQFF
cdr3_nt: TGTGCCAGCAGCGCCCTGACGGGGAGAAATGAGCAGTTCTTC

j_call: TRBJ2-1
clone_size: .
d_call: .
v_call: TRBV14
cdr3_aa: CASSESRVEQFF
cdr3_nt: TGTGCCAGCAGCGAATCAAGGGTTGAGCAGTTCTTC

j_call: TRBJ2-5
clone_size: .
d_call: .
v_call: TRBV7-3
cdr3_aa: CASSLEGPWPQYF
cdr3_nt: TGTGCCAGCAGCTTAGAGGGACCCTGGCCCCAGTACTTC

j_call: TRBJ2-4
clone_size: many
d_call: TRBD2
v_call: TRBV6-5
cdr3_aa: CASSPGGLAKNIQYF
cdr3_nt: TGTGCCAGCAGCCCGGGGGGGCTGGCCAAAAACATTCAGTACTTC

j_call: TRBJ2-2
clone_size: many
d_call: .
v_call: TRBV7-9
cdr3_aa: CASSLPPKNTGELFF
cdr3_nt: TGTGCCAGCAGCTTACCCCCTAAGAACACCGGGGAGCTGTTTTTT

j_call: TRBJ2-7
clone_size: many
d_call: TRBD1
v_call: TRBV6-2/TRBV6-3
cdr3_aa: CASSLPYRGRFEQYF
cdr3_nt: TGTGCCAGCAGCCTACCTTACAGGGGAAGGTTCGAGCAGTACTTC

j_call: TRBJ2-4
clone_size: many
d_call: TRBD2
v_call: TRBV4-2
cdr3_aa: CASSQQPGGAQNIQYF
cdr3_nt: TGTGCCAGCAGCCAACAGCCCGGGGGGGCCCAAAACATTCAGTACTTC

j_call: TRBJ2-7
clone_size: few
d_call: .
v_call: TRBV30
cdr3_aa: CAWSLQGNEQYF
cdr3_nt: TGTGCCTGGAGCCTCCAGGGGAACGAGCAGTACTTC

j_call: TRBJ2-3
clone_size: few
d_call: .
v_call: TRBV4-1
cdr3_aa: CASSQAGGPGVGDTQYF
cdr3_nt: TGCGCCAGCAGCCAAGCTGGGGGCCCAGGGGTAGGGGATACGCAGTATTTT

j_call: TRBJ1-6
clone_size: many
d_call: TRBD1
v_call: TRBV5-1
cdr3_aa: CASSTGQGLSSYNSPLHF
cdr3_nt: TGCGCCAGCAGCACTGGACAGGGGCTTAGCTCCTATAATTCACCCCTCCACTTT

j_call: TRBJ2-7
clone_size: few
d_call: .
v_call: TRBV7-9
cdr3_aa: CASSEYTYEQYF
cdr3_nt: TGTGCCAGCAGCGAGTACACCTACGAGCAGTACTTC

j_call: TRBJ2-2
clone_size: .
d_call: TRBD1
v_call: TRBV9
cdr3_aa: CASSSGQPNTGELFF
cdr3_nt: TGTGCCAGCAGCTCGGGACAGCCGAACACCGGGGAGCTGTTTTTT

j_call: TRBJ2-7
clone_size: .
d_call: TRBD1
v_call: TRBV9
cdr3_aa: CASSATGTTYEQYF
cdr3_nt: TGTGCCAGCAGCGCGACAGGGACCACCTACGAGCAGTACTTC

j_call: TRBJ2-6
clone_size: .
d_call: .
v_call: TRBV5-1
cdr3_aa: CASSLAPGVGSGANVLTF
cdr3_nt: TGCGCCAGCAGCTTGGCCCCGGGTGTGGGCTCTGGGGCCAACGTCCTGACTTTC

j_call: TRBJ2-1
clone_size: many
d_call: .
v_call: TRBV7-2
cdr3_aa: CASSLGWGYNEQFF
cdr3_nt: TGTGCCAGCAGCTTAGGGTGGGGGTACAATGAGCAGTTCTTC

j_call: TRBJ2-1
clone_size: few
d_call: .
v_call: TRBV6-5
cdr3_aa: CASSYKMDEQFF
cdr3_nt: TGTGCCAGCAGTTACAAAATGGATGAGCAGTTCTTC

j_call: TRBJ1-1
clone_size: once
d_call: .
v_call: TRBV27
cdr3_aa: CASSPGAWGTEAFF
cdr3_nt: TGTGCCAGCAGTCCGGGGGCATGGGGCACTGAAGCTTTCTTT

j_call: TRBJ2-5
clone_size: many
d_call: .
v_call: TRBV5-1
cdr3_aa: CASSTGAYVETQYF
cdr3_nt: TGCGCCAGCAGCACTGGGGCCTACGTGGAGACCCAGTACTTC

j_call: TRBJ1-3
clone_size: few
d_call: .
v_call: TRBV11-2
cdr3_aa: CASSPPWRGNGNTIYF
cdr3_nt: TGTGCCAGCAGCCCACCCTGGAGGGGGAATGGAAACACCATATATTTT

j_call: TRBJ2-5
clone_size: .
d_call: TRBD1
v_call: TRBV10-3
cdr3_aa: CAISESGTGEETQYF
cdr3_nt: TGTGCCATCAGTGAGTCTGGGACAGGGGAAGAGACCCAGTACTTC

j_call: TRBJ2-3
clone_size: many
d_call: TRBD2
v_call: TRBV2
cdr3_aa: CASSEVGSSGGARTDTQYF
cdr3_nt: TGTGCCAGCAGTGAAGTGGGTAGTAGCGGGGGGGCGCGCACAGATACGCAGTATTTT

j_call: TRBJ2-7
clone_size: .
d_call: TRBD2
v_call: TRBV4-2
cdr3_aa: CASSQDGRDGMSSYEQYF
cdr3_nt: TGTGCCAGCAGCCAAGACGGGAGGGACGGAATGAGCTCCTACGAGCAGTACTTC

j_call: TRBJ1-2
clone_size: few
d_call: .
v_call: TRBV5-1
cdr3_aa: CASSLEAGDYGYTF
cdr3_nt: TGCGCCAGCAGCTTGGAAGCAGGCGACTATGGCTACACCTTC

j_call: TRBJ2-3
clone_size: few
d_call: .
v_call: TRBV7-6
cdr3_aa: CASSLGDIPDTQYF
cdr3_nt: TGTGCCAGCAGCCTAGGGGACATCCCAGATACGCAGTATTTT

j_call: TRBJ1-5
clone_size: few
d_call: TRBD1
v_call: TRBV7-2
cdr3_aa: CASSFSTGRTDQPQHF
cdr3_nt: TGTGCCAGCAGCTTCTCGACAGGGAGGACGGATCAGCCCCAGCATTTT

j_call: TRBJ2-1
clone_size: few
d_call: TRBD2
v_call: TRBV20-1
cdr3_aa: CSARESGVYNEQFF
cdr3_nt: TGCAGTGCTAGAGAAAGCGGGGTGTACAATGAGCAGTTCTTC

j_call: TRBJ1-5
clone_size: .
d_call: .
v_call: TRBV6-5
cdr3_aa: CASSSRGGQPQHF
cdr3_nt: TGTGCCAGCAGCTCCAGGGGTGGACAGCCCCAGCATTTT

j_call: TRBJ2-2
clone_size: few
d_call: .
v_call: TRBV6-4
cdr3_aa: CASKAAGWDTGELFF
cdr3_nt: TGTGCCAGCAAAGCGGCCGGGTGGGACACCGGGGAGCTGTTTTTT

j_call: TRBJ1-6
clone_size: few
d_call: .
v_call: TRBV18
cdr3_aa: CASSATGPNSPLHF
cdr3_nt: TGTGCCAGCTCAGCAACAGGGCCCAATTCACCCCTCCACTTT

j_call: TRBJ1-2
clone_size: .
d_call: .
v_call: TRBV5-1
cdr3_aa: CASSLVFGGEGNYGYTF
cdr3_nt: TGCGCCAGCAGCTTGGTCTTCGGGGGGGAAGGAAACTATGGCTACACCTTC

j_call: TRBJ1-3
clone_size: .
d_call: .
v_call: TRBV9
cdr3_aa: CASSVNQDTIYF
cdr3_nt: TGTGCCAGCAGCGTCAATCAGGACACCATATATTTT

j_call: TRBJ1-1
clone_size: .
d_call: .
v_call: TRBV5-1
cdr3_aa: CASSLTGYGNTEAFF
cdr3_nt: TGCGCCAGCAGCTTGACCGGGTATGGGAACACTGAAGCTTTCTTT

j_call: TRBJ2-7
clone_size: .
d_call: .
v_call: TRBV20-1
cdr3_aa: CSARDYSGYEQYF
cdr3_nt: TGCAGTGCTAGAGATTATTCAGGGTATGAGCAGTACTTC

j_call: TRBJ2-5
clone_size: .
d_call: .
v_call: TRBV7-8
cdr3_aa: CASVRGQETQYF
cdr3_nt: TGTGCCAGCGTGAGGGGGCAAGAGACCCAGTACTTC

j_call: TRBJ2-7
clone_size: .
d_call: .
v_call: TRBV30
cdr3_aa: CAWSVLGGTDEQYF
cdr3_nt: TGTGCCTGGAGTGTACTTGGAGGCACGGACGAGCAGTACTTC

j_call: TRBJ1-1
clone_size: few
d_call: .
v_call: TRBV4-3
cdr3_aa: CASSQWVGTEAFF
cdr3_nt: TGCGCCAGCAGCCAATGGGTTGGCACTGAAGCTTTCTTT

j_call: TRBJ2-1
clone_size: few
d_call: .
v_call: TRBV2
cdr3_aa: CASSGGLAGPYNEQFF
cdr3_nt: TGTGCCAGCAGTGGAGGATTAGCAGGCCCCTACAATGAGCAGTTCTTC

j_call: TRBJ2-7
clone_size: many
d_call: .
v_call: TRBV20-1
cdr3_aa: CSAREQYSYEQYF
cdr3_nt: TGCAGTGCTAGAGAACAGTACTCCTACGAGCAGTACTTC

j_call: TRBJ2-5
clone_size: few
d_call: .
v_call: TRBV4-1
cdr3_aa: CASSQRTEQETQYF
cdr3_nt: TGCGCCAGCAGCCAAAGGACAGAGCAAGAGACCCAGTACTTC

j_call: TRBJ2-7
clone_size: .
d_call: TRBD2
v_call: TRBV20-1
cdr3_aa: CSARSLAAWEQYF
cdr3_nt: TGCAGTGCTAGGTCGCTAGCGGCCTGGGAGCAGTACTTC

j_call: TRBJ2-4
clone_size: .
d_call: .
v_call: TRBV27
cdr3_aa: CASNPGRGGNIQYF
cdr3_nt: TGTGCCAGTAACCCCGGCCGAGGGGGAAACATTCAGTACTTC

j_call: TRBJ2-3
clone_size: .
d_call: TRBD1
v_call: TRBV4-2
cdr3_aa: CASSQALGQTPDTQYF
cdr3_nt: TGTGCCAGCAGCCAAGCCCTGGGACAGACCCCAGATACGCAGTATTTT

j_call: TRBJ2-3
clone_size: few
d_call: TRBD2
v_call: TRBV27
cdr3_aa: CASSLPAGGRGTDTQYF
cdr3_nt: TGTGCCAGCAGTTTACCAGCGGGGGGCAGGGGTACAGATACGCAGTATTTT

j_call: TRBJ2-1
clone_size: many
d_call: TRBD1
v_call: TRBV7-7
cdr3_aa: CASSPGQRNEQFF
cdr3_nt: TGTGCCAGCAGCCCGGGACAGCGAAATGAGCAGTTCTTC

j_call: TRBJ1-5
clone_size: .
d_call: TRBD1
v_call: TRBV5-5
cdr3_aa: CASSLETGGQPQHF
cdr3_nt: TGTGCCAGCAGCTTGGAGACAGGGGGTCAGCCCCAGCATTTT

j_call: TRBJ1-1
clone_size: .
d_call: TRBD1
v_call: TRBV9
cdr3_aa: CASSVVGQGDTEAFF
cdr3_nt: TGTGCCAGCAGCGTAGTGGGACAGGGGGACACTGAAGCTTTCTTT

j_call: TRBJ2-3
clone_size: .
d_call: .
v_call: TRBV29-1
cdr3_aa: CSVVKFPETQYF
cdr3_nt: TGCAGCGTCGTCAAATTTCCGGAAACGCAGTATTTT

j_call: TRBJ2-7
clone_size: many
d_call: TRBD1
v_call: TRBV5-1
cdr3_aa: CASSPRQGTYEQYF
cdr3_nt: TGCGCCAGCAGTCCCAGACAGGGGACCTACGAGCAGTACTTC

j_call: TRBJ2-4
clone_size: many
d_call: .
v_call: TRBV29-1
cdr3_aa: CSAVTGLNIQYF
cdr3_nt: TGCAGCGCCGTGACAGGATTAAACATTCAGTACTTC

j_call: TRBJ2-5
clone_size: few
d_call: .
v_call: TRBV21-1
cdr3_aa: CASTETQYF
cdr3_nt: TGTGCCAGCACAGAGACCCAGTACTTC

j_call: TRBJ1-2
clone_size: many
d_call: .
v_call: TRBV20-1
cdr3_aa: CSARDRWKMATHTF
cdr3_nt: TGCAGTGCTAGAGATAGGTGGAAAATGGCCACCCACACCTTC

j_call: TRBJ2-1
clone_size: few
d_call: .
v_call: TRBV19
cdr3_aa: CASRGGQTSSYNEQFF
cdr3_nt: TGTGCCAGTAGGGGTGGACAGACGAGCTCCTACAATGAGCAGTTCTTC

j_call: TRBJ2-5
clone_size: few
d_call: .
v_call: TRBV4-1
cdr3_aa: CASSQEPASQETQYF
cdr3_nt: TGCGCCAGCAGCCAAGAACCGGCCAGCCAAGAGACCCAGTACTTC

j_call: TRBJ2-7
clone_size: few
d_call: .
v_call: TRBV9
cdr3_aa: CASSQRTGTPSYEQYF
cdr3_nt: TGTGCCAGCAGCCAACGGACCGGGACACCTTCCTACGAGCAGTACTTC

j_call: TRBJ2-3
clone_size: few
d_call: .
v_call: TRBV13
cdr3_aa: CASSLEGQLADTQYF
cdr3_nt: TGTGCCAGCAGCTTAGAAGGTCAGCTCGCAGATACGCAGTATTTT